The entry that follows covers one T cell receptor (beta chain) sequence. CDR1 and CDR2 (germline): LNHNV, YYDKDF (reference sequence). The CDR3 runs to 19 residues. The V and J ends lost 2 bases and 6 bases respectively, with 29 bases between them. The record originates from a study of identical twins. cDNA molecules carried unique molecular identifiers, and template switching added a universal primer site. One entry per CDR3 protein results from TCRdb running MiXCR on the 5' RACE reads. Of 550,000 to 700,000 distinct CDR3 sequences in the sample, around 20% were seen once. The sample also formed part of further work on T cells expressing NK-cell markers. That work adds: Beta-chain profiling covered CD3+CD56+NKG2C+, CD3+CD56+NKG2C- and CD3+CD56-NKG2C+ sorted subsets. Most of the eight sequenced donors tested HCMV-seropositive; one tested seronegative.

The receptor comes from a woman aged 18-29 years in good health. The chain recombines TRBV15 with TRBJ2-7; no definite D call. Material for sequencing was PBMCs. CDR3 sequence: CATSRPIRRASLQWPEQYF. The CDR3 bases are TGTGCCACCAGCAGACCTATTCGACGGGCGAGTTTACAATGGCCCGAGCAGTACTTC.